This T cell receptor (beta chain) was documented in a study of early T cells in non-severe SARS-CoV-2 infection. Whole-study context: Bulk RNA taken from unsorted whole blood was sequenced, leaving chains unpaired. The study, taken as a whole, reports: Clonotype matching in VDJdb favored anti-spike CD8 responses and did not capture private and CD4 specificities.

This clonotype was seen repeatedly, ten times or more. Its specificity is unknown. The TCR library protocol attached unique molecular identifiers to the individual cDNA molecules. Each CDR3 protein is one row after TCRdb ran MiXCR on the 5' RACE reads. The sample shows approximately 71,000 distinct CDR3 sequences, roughly a tenth of them seen only once. V lost 7 bases and J lost 5; bases outside the gene matches: 10. The CDR3 extends over 13 amino acids. Germline V gene data show CDR1 as SQVTM and CDR2 as ANQGSEA. The sequenced material came from whole blood. The gene calls are TRBV29-1 and TRBJ2-7; TRBD2 aligns across 8 bases. The source of this sequence is an adult who was a healthcare worker with PCR-confirmed SARS-CoV-2 infection or an uninfected control (not recorded which). CDR3 DNA: TGCAGCGCCAAAGGGACTAGTCGGGACGAGCAGTACTTC. This encodes CSAKGTSRDEQYF.